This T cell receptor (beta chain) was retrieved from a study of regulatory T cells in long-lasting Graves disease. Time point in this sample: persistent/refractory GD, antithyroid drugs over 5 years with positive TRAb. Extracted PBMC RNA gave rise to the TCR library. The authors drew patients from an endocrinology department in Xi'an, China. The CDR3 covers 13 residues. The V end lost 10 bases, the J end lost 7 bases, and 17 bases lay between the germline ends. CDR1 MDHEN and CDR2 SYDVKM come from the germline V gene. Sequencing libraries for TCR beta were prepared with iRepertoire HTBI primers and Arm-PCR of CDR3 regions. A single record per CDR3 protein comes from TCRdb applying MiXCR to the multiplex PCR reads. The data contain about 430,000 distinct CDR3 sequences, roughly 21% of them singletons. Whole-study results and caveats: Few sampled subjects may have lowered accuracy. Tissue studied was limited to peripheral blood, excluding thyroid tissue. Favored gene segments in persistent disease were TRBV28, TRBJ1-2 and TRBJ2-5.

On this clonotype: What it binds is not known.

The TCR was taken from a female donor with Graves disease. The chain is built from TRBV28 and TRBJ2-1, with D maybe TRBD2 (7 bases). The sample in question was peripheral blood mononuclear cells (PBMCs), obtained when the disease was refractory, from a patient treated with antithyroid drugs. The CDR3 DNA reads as TGTGCCATCTTTTCGGGGGGCTGGAATGAGCAGTTCTTC. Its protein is CAIFSGGWNEQFF.